Each of the 10 T cell receptor beta chains below was sequenced from the same sample in a study of Ad26.COV2.S vaccination and SARS-CoV-2 variants. This table comes from immunoSEQ multiplex PCR, and its TCRdb copy is limited to in-frame clones, with some not included. Of roughly 420,000 clones listed, approximately 87% are singletons. Stated treatment: roughly 20 received Ad26.COV2.S at low or high dose, single or two shots; several received placebo; per-sample allocation not given. Sampling was performed 63 days after the first vaccine or placebo injection. The specimen was peripheral blood, collected in a trial of Ad26.COV2.S vaccine versus placebo. The receptors were gathered from a person aged 18-65 years who received the Ad26.COV2.S COVID-19 vaccine or a placebo.

The chain is built from TRBV19 and TRBJ2-7; D is uncertain. CDR3 length: 12 amino acids. Per germline, CDR1 LNHDA and CDR2 SQIVND (reference sequence). Trimming removed 0 bases at V and 2 bases at J, with 2 bases between. CDR3 sequence (DNA): TGTGCCAGTAGTATAGATCCCTACGAGCAGTACTTC. Translating it yields CASSIDPYEQYF.

The chain joins TRBV29-1 to TRBJ1-2; the D gene is possibly TRBD1 (5 bases). Germline CDR1 is SQVTM and CDR2 is ANQGSEA. The CDR3 is made up of 12 amino acids. V shed 6 bases and J shed 6 bases, with 14 bases lying between them. Written as DNA, the CDR3 is TGCAGCGTAGATTATCAGGGAAATGGCTACACCTTC. It translates to CSVDYQGNGYTF.

This clone showed up many times. Additional DNA sequences in this sample encode the identical CDR3. In DNA, the CDR3 is TGTGCCAGCAGCGTAGTAGGGGCGGGCACAGATACGCAGTATTTT. It translates to CASSVVGAGTDTQYF. V usage is TRBV9 and J usage is TRBJ2-3; TRBD1 is a possible D gene (5 bases). V was pared by 0 bases and J by 1 base, with 9 bases between. The CDR3 runs to 15 residues. In germline, CDR1 is SGDLS, CDR2 YYNGEE.

The V gene is TRBV5-8, the J gene TRBJ1-4, with D possibly TRBD1 on 6 matching bases. Germline V gene data show CDR1 as SGHTS and CDR2 as YDEGEE. Trimming stripped 4 bases from V and 0 bases from J, with 16 bases between. The CDR3 covers 17 residues. The CDR3 nucleotides are TGTGCCAGCAGCGCGGACAGAGGGGGATCAACTAATGAAAAACTGTTTTTT. Translated: CASSADRGGSTNEKLFF.

The chain has TRBV5-6 and TRBJ2-5; D perhaps matches TRBD1 (6 bases). Trimming cost V 1 base and J 5 bases, with 15 bases left between them. There are 15 residues in the CDR3. Per the germline V gene, CDR1 is SGHDT and CDR2 is YYEEEE. As DNA, the CDR3 is TGTGCCAGCAGCTTGTGGGACATCTCCGTTGAGACCCAGTACTTC. Translation: CASSLWDISVETQYF.

This chain joins TRBV2 and TRBJ2-5; D call uncertain. CDR1 and CDR2 from the germline V gene are SNHLY and FYNNEI. V lost 7 bases and J lost 2, with 8 bases in between. The CDR3 length is 12 residues. CDR3 sequence: CASKMEQETQYF. The CDR3 nucleotides are TGTGCCAGCAAGATGGAACAAGAGACCCAGTACTTC.

The rearrangement uses TRBV11-3 and TRBJ2-1; no clear D gene. V lost 4 bases and J 8 bases, leaving 15 bases between the germline ends. Germline V gene sequence: CDR1 SGHNT, CDR2 YENEEA. The length of the CDR3 is 14 residues. The CDR3 sequence is CASSYGSLGDEQFF. The DNA of the CDR3 is TGTGCCAGCAGCTACGGAAGTCTGGGCGATGAGCAGTTCTTC.

This clone was seen just once. The genes are TRBV7-9 and TRBJ2-5; D is unclear. Germline CDR1 and CDR2: SEHNR and FQNEAQ (reference sequence). The CDR3 spans 14 residues. The V gene lost 1 base and the J gene lost 0 bases, with 6 bases spanning the gap. The chain's CDR3 is CASSLERYQETQYF. CDR3 nucleotide sequence: TGTGCCAGCAGCTTAGAGAGGTACCAAGAGACCCAGTACTTC.

The chain carries TRBV29-1 and TRBJ2-7, with 9 bases identical to TRBD1. The germline gives CDR1 SQVTM, CDR2 ANQGSEA. The ends lost 6 bases at V and 0 bases at J; junction bases unmatched: 6. The CDR3 runs to 14 residues. The CDR3 reads CSVGTGISSYEQYF. In DNA, the CDR3 is TGCAGCGTCGGGACAGGGATCAGCTCCTACGAGCAGTACTTC.

The chain has TRBV2 and TRBJ1-6; possible D gene TRBD1, 6 bases. Trimming took off 0 bases at V and 10 bases at J, with 13 bases between the two ends. Germline lookup yields CDR1 SNHLY and CDR2 FYNNEI. This CDR3 has 15 amino acids. The DNA of the CDR3 is TGTGCCAGCAGTGAAGCGCTGGGACAAGCATCACCCCTCCACTTT. Amino acid sequence: CASSEALGQASPLHF.